The next 17 T cell receptor beta chains were all read from a single sample in a study of response to subunit inactivated influenza vaccine. TCRdb re-called the RT-PCR reads with MiXCR, one entry per CDR3 protein. This table holds more than 450,000 distinct CDR3 sequences, 6% to 9% found once. The sample here was PBMCs from blood, taken approximately 25 months after vaccination. These receptors came from a man between 50 and 69 years old who received an inactivated influenza vaccine.

The chain links TRBV28 to TRBJ2-2; 12 bases line up with TRBD2. The length of the CDR3 is 16 residues. J gave up 6 bases and V 0 bases, and 2 bases lay outside the gene matches. Germline loops: CDR1 MDHEN, CDR2 SYDVKM. CDR3: CASSLWTSGSSGELFF. The CDR3 DNA is TGTGCCAGCAGTTTATGGACTAGCGGGAGCTCCGGGGAGCTGTTTTTT.

There are many counts of this clonotype. The chain employs TRBV20-1 and TRBJ1-5, with TRBD1 matching 7 bases. Germline V CDR1 and CDR2: DFQATT, SNEGSKA (reference sequence). The CDR3 has 14 residues. The ends lost 3 bases at V and 6 bases at J; junction bases unmatched: 8. The CDR3 protein is CSARVAGGSQPQHF. The CDR3 DNA follows: TGCAGTGCTAGGGTGGCAGGGGGAAGTCAGCCCCAGCATTTT.

This clonotype was counted at least ten times. V and J are TRBV20-1 and TRBJ1-3, with 7 bases identical to TRBD1. The CDR3 totals 15 residues. CDR1 and CDR2 from the germline V gene are DFQATT and SNEGSKA (reference sequence). J lost 4 bases, V lost 4 bases, and 10 bases had no gene match. CDR3 sequence: CSAIQRQGSGNTIYF. In DNA, the CDR3 is TGCAGTGCTATTCAGCGACAGGGTTCGGGAAACACCATATATTTT.

In its sample, this clonotype was seen many times. For the CDR3, the DNA is TGTGCCAGCAGGAGCCGGGTCCTGACGACAGATACGCAGTATTTT. Amino acid sequence: CASRSRVLTTDTQYF. The V and J genes are TRBV12-3 or TRBV12-4 and TRBJ2-3; D is unclear. Deletions cut 6 bases from V and 3 bases from J, with 16 bases between. CDR3 length: 15 residues.

This clonotype came up a few times. The chain recombines TRBV29-1 with TRBJ1-2; D unclear. The germline gives CDR1 SQVTM, CDR2 ANQGSEA. V was trimmed by 3 bases and J by 7 bases, leaving 9 bases between them. This CDR3 has 11 residues. In DNA form, the CDR3 reads TGCAGCGTTGACAGTTCAGGTGGCTACACCTTC. The encoded protein is CSVDSSGGYTF.

The rearrangement uses TRBV20-1 and TRBJ1-1; D gene unclear. From germline, CDR1 is DFQATT and CDR2 SNEGSKA (reference sequence). V gave up 0 bases and J gave up 2 bases, with 13 bases separating them. This CDR3 contains 15 residues. The CDR3 reads CSAREGWSENTEAFF. CDR3 DNA: TGCAGTGCTAGAGAAGGTTGGTCCGAAAACACTGAAGCTTTCTTT.

The V call is TRBV7-2, the J call TRBJ1-5, with D unclear. CDR3 length: 12 residues. Germline values: CDR1 SGHTA, CDR2 FQGNSA. V was trimmed by 7 bases and J by 0 bases, leaving 4 bases between them. CDR3 region: CASTDSNQPQHF. The CDR3 DNA follows: TGTGCCAGCACCGATAGCAATCAGCCCCAGCATTTT.

This clonotype was recorded at least ten times. V usage is TRBV20-1 and J usage is TRBJ2-2; D tentatively fits TRBD1 or TRBD2 (6 bases each). V lost 1 base and J lost 5, with 14 bases in between. This CDR3 spans 15 amino acids. The germline gives CDR1 DFQATT, CDR2 SNEGSKA (reference sequence). DNA of the CDR3: TGCAGTGCTAGAGGCCGGGGGCCTGGGACCGGGGAGCTGTTTTTT. Translating gives CSARGRGPGTGELFF.

This clonotype was observed a handful of times. The V call is TRBV5-1, the J call TRBJ2-2; D gene ambiguous. Per germline, CDR1 SGHRS and CDR2 YFSETQ. The CDR3 covers 15 residues. Deletions cut 1 base from V and 2 bases from J, with 9 bases between. CDR3 coding DNA: TGCGCCAGCAGCTTGACAGACCCAAACACCGGGGAGCTGTTTTTT. Its protein is CASSLTDPNTGELFF. The entire variable domain, with the rest obtained from reference TRBV5-1 and TRBJ2-2, is as follows: KAGVTQTPRYLIKTRGQQVTLSCSPISGHRSVSWYQQTPGQGLQFLFEYFSETQRNKGNFPGRFSGRQFSNSRSEMNVSTLELGDSALYLCASSLTDPNTGELFFGEGSRLTVL.

This clonotype was observed a few times. In DNA, the CDR3 is TGCAGTGCTAGTGGGGAGCACCTTGCGGGAACTAGTTTTGGTGAGCAGTTCTTC. Encoded protein: CSASGEHLAGTSFGEQFF. V is TRBV20-1 and J is TRBJ2-1, with D perhaps TRBD2 (6 bases). The CDR3 is 18 amino acids. Between the trimmed V and J ends, which lost 3 bases and 9 bases, there was a span of 30 bases. CDR1 is DFQATT and CDR2 is SNEGSKA in the germline V gene (reference sequence).

A remark on this clonotype: The conserved closing phenylalanine or tryptophan is absent in this CDR3, likely reflecting a read error. The limits of the CDR3 on the DNA are not certain, so only TCRdb's listed CDR3 is given. The chain carries TRBV21-1 and TRBJ1-1; the DNA was not used to check the table's D call, TRBD1. TRBV21-1 is classified as a pseudogene. 19 amino acids form the CDR3, both terminal residues included. CDR3: CASSKDGADNRVWLAEAFV.

Here the CDR3 reads CSARVSGGNEQFF. The CDR3 DNA reads as TGCAGTGCTAGAGTTAGCGGGGGCAATGAGCAGTTCTTC. The rearrangement uses TRBV20-1 and TRBJ2-1, with TRBD2 matching 9 bases. Per germline, CDR1 DFQATT and CDR2 SNEGSKA (reference sequence). V was clipped by 1 base and J by 6 bases; unmatched bases: 1. CDR3 length equals 13 residues.

The CDR3 region has the DNA TGTGCCAGCAGCGTAGGAGACATACAAGAGACCCAGTACTTC. Translating gives CASSVGDIQETQYF. The rearrangement links TRBV9 to TRBJ2-5; D ambiguous. CDR1 is SGDLS, CDR2 YYNGEE, per germline. The CDR3 has 14 residues. V lost 0 bases and J lost 2, with 8 bases in between.

This clonotype showed up just a few times. The chain combines TRBV20-1 with TRBJ2-5; D is possibly TRBD1 (6 bases). The germline CDR1 and CDR2 sequences are DFQATT and SNEGSKA (reference sequence). There are 13 residues in the CDR3. Trimming removed 6 bases at V and 5 bases at J, with 16 bases between. CDR3 coding DNA: TGCAGTGCAACGGACAGTAACTTGGAGACCCAGTACTTC. This encodes CSATDSNLETQYF.

There are a few counts of this clonotype. The CDR3 region is CASTRTSGSIGEQFF. As DNA, the CDR3 is TGTGCCAGCACGAGGACTAGCGGGAGTATTGGTGAGCAGTTCTTC. This sequence joins TRBV9 and TRBJ2-1, with TRBD2 matching 13 bases. The CDR3 spans 15 residues. The V and J ends lost 6 bases and 9 bases, in that order; junction bases with no gene match: 9. Germline V gene lookup returns CDR1 SGDLS and CDR2 YYNGEE.

The chain couples TRBV7-2 to TRBJ2-7, with a tentative D call TRBD2 (6 bases). CDR1 and CDR2 from the germline V gene are SGHTA and FQGNSA. Trimming took 5 bases from V and 9 from J, leaving 17 bases between them. The CDR3 totals 13 residues. CDR3: CASSLEGRGGQYF. As DNA, the CDR3 is TGTGCCAGCAGCCTGGAGGGCCGGGGCGGGCAGTACTTC.

The sample holds many counts of this clonotype. CDR3 DNA: TGCGCCAGCAGCACGTGGGGACAGGACCAAGAGACCCAGTACTTC. This gives the protein CASSTWGQDQETQYF. The chain links TRBV5-1 to TRBJ2-5, with 8 bases matching TRBD1. The CDR3 length is 15 residues. Germline assignment: CDR1 SGHRS and CDR2 YFSETQ. V was pared by 4 bases and J by 0 bases, with 5 bases of the junction left unmatched.